These 16 T cell receptor beta chains were all obtained from the same sample, sequenced in a study of neurological immune-mediated disorders. TCRdb re-called the 5' RACE reads through MiXCR, storing one row per CDR3 protein. Here the sample spans around 33,000 distinct CDR3 sequences, 20% to 25% being singletons. Material: CD4+ T cells from blood. These receptors came from a man aged 45-60 years with HTLV-1-associated myelopathy (HAM/TSP).

This clonotype occurred many times. This chain links TRBV7-8 with TRBJ2-1; D gene uncertain. Between the trimmed V and J ends, which lost 4 bases and 7 bases, there was a span of 17 bases. CDR1 SGHVS and CDR2 FQNEAQ come from the germline V gene. CDR3 length: 15 amino acids. CDR3 amino acids: CASSWVIGASNEQFF. CDR3 sequence (DNA): TGTGCCAGCAGCTGGGTTATTGGAGCGAGTAATGAGCAGTTCTTC.

This clonotype was observed many times. This chain uses TRBV10-2 with TRBJ2-7; a weak D match, TRBD2 (6 bases). Germline CDR1 is WSHSY and CDR2 is SAAADI. The CDR3 has 13 amino acids. V was clipped by 8 bases and J by 2 bases, with 13 bases between them. The CDR3 here is CASPEGRTYEQYF. The CDR3 region has the DNA TGCGCCAGCCCGGAGGGGAGGACCTACGAGCAGTACTTC.

The chain joins TRBV27 to TRBJ1-1, with 8 positions matching TRBD1. J gave up 2 bases and V 5 bases, and 10 bases lay outside the gene matches. Germline CDR1 reads MNHEY; CDR2 reads SMNVEV (reference sequence). The CDR3 is 16 residues long. The CDR3 is CASSPRTGQRNTEAFF. The CDR3 DNA reads as TGTGCCAGCAGTCCCCGGACAGGGCAGCGAAACACTGAAGCTTTCTTT.

This clonotype was found many times. CDR3 nucleotide sequence: TGTGCCAGCAGCTCCACCCCCAGGCTACCCCCATACACCGGGGAGCTGTTTTTT. It translates to CASSSTPRLPPYTGELFF. The chain is built from TRBV7-2 and TRBJ2-2; D call uncertain. V dropped 4 bases and J dropped 3 bases, with 21 bases sitting between them. The germline gives CDR1 SGHTA, CDR2 FQGNSA. This CDR3 spans 18 amino acids. The full variable domain, its missing parts supplied by reference TRBV7-2 and TRBJ2-2, is GAGVSQSPSNKVTEKGKDVELRCDPISGHTALYWYRQSLGQGLEFLIYFQGNSAPDKSGLPSDRFSAERTGGSVSTLTIQRTQQEDSAVYLCASSSTPRLPPYTGELFFGEGSRLTVL.

This chain uses TRBV7-2 with TRBJ2-1; D remains unclear. Trimming took 1 base from V and 8 from J, leaving 12 bases between them. Germline CDR1 SGHTA, CDR2 FQGNSA. This CDR3 is built from 14 residues. The CDR3 DNA is TGTGCCAGCAGCTTAGGAGTTACGGGCTATGAGCAGTTCTTC. Amino acid sequence: CASSLGVTGYEQFF. Using reference TRBV7-2 and TRBJ2-1 for the parts outside the CDR3, the full variable domain is GAGVSQSPSNKVTEKGKDVELRCDPISGHTALYWYRQSLGQGLEFLIYFQGNSAPDKSGLPSDRFSAERTGGSVSTLTIQRTQQEDSAVYLCASSLGVTGYEQFFGPGTRLTVL.

The chain has TRBV20-1 and TRBJ2-1; D may be TRBD1 (5 bases). The CDR3 runs to 12 residues. Trimming stripped 0 bases from V and 12 bases from J, with 12 bases between. CDR1 is DFQATT and CDR2 is SNEGSKA in the germline V gene (reference sequence). Here the CDR3 reads CSARDEKRGQFF. In DNA, the CDR3 is TGCAGTGCTAGAGATGAGAAAAGGGGGCAGTTCTTC.

This clonotype came up many times. The chain carries TRBV11-2 and TRBJ2-1; 11 bases align to TRBD2. V gave up 4 bases and J gave up 1 base; unmatched junction bases: 9. Germline CDR1 SGHAT, CDR2 FQNNGV. The CDR3 totals 18 residues. The CDR3 nucleotides are TGTGCCAGCAGCTCCCGAGGGACTAGCGGAGCTTCCTACAATGAGCAGTTCTTC. It yields the protein CASSSRGTSGASYNEQFF.

This clonotype has ten or more counts. The gene calls are TRBV27 and TRBJ1-1; unclear D gene. The germline CDR1 and CDR2 sequences are MNHEY and SMNVEV (reference sequence). This CDR3 comprises 12 residues. V dropped 3 bases and J dropped 6 bases, with 8 bases sitting between them. The chain's CDR3 is CASSFHGSEAFF. In DNA, the CDR3 is TGTGCCAGCAGTTTTCACGGTTCTGAAGCTTTCTTT.

This clonotype was observed many times. J is TRBJ1-1 and V is TRBV4-1; no reliable D call. The V and J ends lost 0 bases and 11 bases respectively, with 7 bases between them. CDR3 length: 11 residues. Germline V CDR1 and CDR2: MGHRA, YSYEKL. CDR3: CASSQDGLAFF. As DNA, the CDR3 is TGCGCCAGCAGCCAAGATGGACTGGCTTTCTTT.

By share of the sample, this clonotype is medium-sized (0.01 to 0.1%). This chain connects TRBV15 to TRBJ2-1; D may be TRBD2 (5 bases). Germline CDR1 reads LNHNV; CDR2 reads YYDKDF (reference sequence). V gave up 8 bases and J gave up 1 base, with 12 bases separating them. CDR3 length: 14 amino acids. CDR3 amino acids: CATSRGKSYNEQFF. The CDR3 region has the DNA TGTGCCACCTCGAGAGGGAAATCCTACAATGAGCAGTTCTTC.

This clonotype was seen at least ten times. V usage is TRBV7-3 and J usage is TRBJ2-1; 7 bases line up with TRBD2. Trimming removed 4 bases from V and 6 bases from J; junction bases left unmatched: 6. The CDR3 sequence is 14 residues long. The germline V gene has CDR1 SGHTA and CDR2 FQGTGA. CDR3 nucleotides: TGTGCCAGCAGCTCCCAGCGGGATAGCAATGAGCAGTTCTTC. Its protein product is CASSSQRDSNEQFF.

In its sample, this clonotype was seen a few times. In nucleotides, the CDR3 is TGTGCCAGTCGATCCCTGGGTCGTGGGGACACTGAAGCTTTCTTT. Amino acids: CASRSLGRGDTEAFF. The V call is TRBV14, the J call TRBJ1-1; D uncertain. The ends were cut back, 9 bases at V and 3 bases at J, with 20 bases in the middle. Per germline, CDR1 SGHDN and CDR2 FVKESK. The CDR3 loop spans 15 amino acids.

This clonotype has just a few counts. This CDR3 reads CAGSGTGDQPQHF. For the CDR3, the DNA is TGTGCCGGATCCGGGACGGGGGACCAGCCCCAGCATTTT. V gene TRBV19 combines with J gene TRBJ1-5; a weak D match, TRBD1 (5 bases). Trimming took 11 bases from V and 7 from J, leaving 18 bases between them. Germline V CDR1 and CDR2: LNHDA, SQIVND (reference sequence). CDR3 length: 13 residues.

This clonotype was seen a few times. The rearrangement uses TRBV29-1 and TRBJ1-1, with TRBD1 as a possible D gene (6 bases). In germline, CDR1 is SQVTM, CDR2 ANQGSEA. V gave up 6 bases and J gave up 1 base, with 9 bases separating them. The length of the CDR3 is 12 residues. The CDR3 DNA reads as TGCAGCGTGTTACAGGGGAACACTGAAGCTTTCTTT. Its translation is CSVLQGNTEAFF. The full variable domain, its missing parts supplied by reference TRBV29-1 and TRBJ1-1, is SAVISQKPSRDICQRGTSLTIQCQVDSQVTMMFWYRQQPGQSLTLIATANQGSEATYESGFVIDKFPISRPNLTFSTLTVSNMSPEDSSIYLCSVLQGNTEAFFGQGTRLTVV.

The rearrangement links TRBV12-5 to TRBJ1-1; a weak D match, TRBD1 (5 bases). The germline V gene encodes CDR1 LGHNT and CDR2 FRNRAP. Trimming left V 3 bases short and J 1 base short, with 6 bases between. CDR3 length equals 13 residues. This CDR3 reads CASGFGGNTEAFF. The CDR3 nucleotides read TGTGCTAGTGGTTTTGGGGGGAACACTGAAGCTTTCTTT.

This clonotype appeared many times. The chain has TRBV5-5 and TRBJ2-3, with D unresolved. Trimming stripped 3 bases from V and 0 bases from J, with 11 bases between. Germline assignment: CDR1 SGHKS and CDR2 YYEKEE (reference sequence). The CDR3 has 15 residues. Here the CDR3 DNA reads TGTGCCAGCAGCTCTTCCTTGAGAAGCACAGATACGCAGTATTTT. It yields the protein CASSSSLRSTDTQYF.